This T cell receptor (beta chain) appears in the sequencing data of a study of cytomegalovirus exposure and HLA in healthy donors (dated by TCRdb to between 2016 and 2019). Background for the entire study: The 500 to 800 repertoires of the first cohort and the approximately 130 validation repertoires were produced on the same platform, according to a later analysis. A separate validation cohort of roughly 110 different subjects was used in addition to the roughly 620-subject first cohort. The study combined high-throughput TCR immunosequencing, statistical association of individual TCRs with disease status, and machine learning to predict cytomegalovirus infection status. The study was designed to test whether signatures of past pathogen exposure could be identified by cataloging public T cell receptors. The study at large found these results: It was suggested by the authors that the approach could potentially be generalized to other disease states and immunological phenotypes. While some public TCRs were present in many individuals, most TCR sequences turned up only very rarely across donors. Cytomegalovirus status was reported to be diagnosed by the classifier with high specificity and sensitivity in both the original and validation cohorts. Subsequent analysis determined that TCRs grouped into clusters in the first cohort also showed a tendency toward co-occurrence across the approximately 120 validation repertoires, and approximately 93% of cluster scores exceeded 0. A later analysis had no HLA typing for the validation cohort, so co-occurrence there was scored across all 120 repertoires. The study listed over 150 TCR beta chains as associated with cytomegalovirus. Three of the identified cytomegalovirus-associated TCR beta chains were confirmed in vitro to be specific for cytomegalovirus antigens.

The library came from the immunoSEQ multiplex PCR assay. Under the source paper's analysis protocol: A statistical classification framework was built for diagnosing cytomegalovirus status from the catalog of TCR beta chain sequences. TCRdb obtained this table from immuneACCESS and retained in-frame rearrangements with V and J assigned. These tables miss some clones; where compared with another copy, unresolved V genes account for less than half of the shortfall, and the remainder is unexplained. D and trimming were read from the DNA, whereas the V and J calls and clone size are those reported in that table. For this sample the table gives 80,000 to 95,000 clones, of which around 93% were detected only once. 1.1% of the sample comes from the top ten. Trimming at the junction amounts to 9 bases on V and 0 bases on J, and the germline ends lie 13 bases apart. From the germline V gene, CDR1 is SNHLY and CDR2 is FYNNEI. Including cysteine and phenylalanine, the CDR3 has 14 amino acids. The only DNA kept is the CDR3, 42 bases in frame from the first base.

Separate from the roughly 630-subject first cohort, the validation cohort of 120 subjects was the group to which the donors belonged. Comment on this clone: The clone's antigen remains unknown. No base-level quality is on record; no much larger clone is a single base apart.

This TCR was sampled from a woman aged 25 to 39 in good health and CMV-seropositive. Sequencing was done on a sample of PBMCs. The chain couples TRBV2 to TRBJ2-3; possibly the D gene is TRBD2, per 6 matching bases. The DNA sequence is as follows: TGTGCCAGTATAGCGGTCTCTAGCACAGATACGCAGTATTTT. This yields the protein CASIAVSSTDTQYF.